This T cell receptor beta chain was identified in a study of beta chain features in type 1 diabetes. TCRB transcripts that were expressed got sequenced, as all of the isolated RNA had been reverse transcribed. The data were produced by immunoSEQ multiplex PCR, yet TCRdb's version contains in-frame clones alone and is incomplete. Of under 300,000 clones in the sample, approximately 11% are singletons; the top ten hold over 0.015%. This clone was observed once. What it recognizes is unknown. Overall study findings and caveats: Significant though moderate, a shortening of TCRB CDR3s appeared in all four CD4+ subsets of Type 1 diabetes patients.

This TCR was recovered from a man aged 30-40 years with type 1 diabetes. Sequenced sample: naive CD4+ T cells from blood.

CDR3 in DNA: TGCGCCAGCAGCTTGGCCAGCGGCGATGAAAAACTGTTTTTT. Translated, it gives CASSLASGDEKLFF. The chain links TRBV5-1 to TRBJ1-4; D uncertain. Trimming left V 0 bases short and J 6 bases short, with 9 bases between. This CDR3 region has 14 residues. Germline CDR1 reads SGHRS; CDR2 reads YFSETQ.